The 2 T cell receptor beta chains listed next were all sequenced from one sample in a study of beta chain features in type 1 diabetes. Study-wide findings and caveats: All four CD4+ subsets from Type 1 diabetes patients carried moderately but significantly shorter TCRB CDR3s.

These receptors are not linked to any known antigen. Expressed TCRB transcripts were sequenced, since all the RNA that had been isolated was reverse transcribed. Repertoires were generated with immunoSEQ multiplex PCR, while TCRdb's copy carries only in-frame clones and drops some. Here the sample spans about 660,000 clones, around 15% being singletons. The sample was naive CD4+ T cells from blood. The receptors originated from a man younger than 35 with type 1 diabetes.

The CDR3 DNA reads TGTGCCTCCGGCGGGGGTTACAATGAGCAGTTCTTC. Translating gives CASGGGYNEQFF. The genes are TRBV30 and TRBJ2-1; 7 bases are a match to TRBD2. In germline, CDR1 is GTSNPN, CDR2 SVGIG (reference sequence). J lost 4 bases, V lost 7 bases, and 4 bases had no gene match. The CDR3 sequence is 12 residues long.

The chain employs TRBV2 and TRBJ2-6; the D gene is possibly TRBD2 (6 bases). The V and J ends lost 2 bases and 2 bases respectively, with 28 bases between them. In germline, CDR1 is SNHLY, CDR2 FYNNEI. The CDR3 is made up of 22 amino acids. CDR3 in amino acids: CASSESSGDPRETQAGANVLTF. DNA of the CDR3: TGTGCCAGCAGTGAATCTTCCGGAGACCCCCGGGAGACCCAGGCTGGGGCCAACGTCCTGACTTTC.